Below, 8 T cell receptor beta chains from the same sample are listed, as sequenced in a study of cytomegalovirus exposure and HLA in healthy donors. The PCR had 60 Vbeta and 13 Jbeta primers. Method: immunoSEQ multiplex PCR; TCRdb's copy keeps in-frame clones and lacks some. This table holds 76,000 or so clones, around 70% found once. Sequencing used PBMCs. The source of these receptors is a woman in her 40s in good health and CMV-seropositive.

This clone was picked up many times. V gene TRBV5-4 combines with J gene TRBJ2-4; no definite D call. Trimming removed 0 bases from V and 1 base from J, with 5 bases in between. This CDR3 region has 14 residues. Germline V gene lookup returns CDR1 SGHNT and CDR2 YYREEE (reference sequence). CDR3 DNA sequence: TGTGCCAGCAGCTTGGAAGCGGCCAAAAACATTCAGTACTTC. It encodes CASSLEAAKNIQYF.

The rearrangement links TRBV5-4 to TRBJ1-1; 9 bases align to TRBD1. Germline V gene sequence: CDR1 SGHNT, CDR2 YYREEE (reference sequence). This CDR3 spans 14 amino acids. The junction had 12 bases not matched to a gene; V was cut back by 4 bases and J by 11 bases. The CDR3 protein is CASSPDRGRRDAFF. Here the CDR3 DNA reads TGTGCCAGCAGCCCGGACAGGGGACGGAGGGACGCTTTCTTT.

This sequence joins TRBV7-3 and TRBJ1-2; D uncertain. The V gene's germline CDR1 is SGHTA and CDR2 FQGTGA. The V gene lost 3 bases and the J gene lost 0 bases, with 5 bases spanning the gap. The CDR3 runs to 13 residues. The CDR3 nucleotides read TGTGCCAGCAGCTTGGACTCTAACTATGGCTACACCTTC. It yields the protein CASSLDSNYGYTF.

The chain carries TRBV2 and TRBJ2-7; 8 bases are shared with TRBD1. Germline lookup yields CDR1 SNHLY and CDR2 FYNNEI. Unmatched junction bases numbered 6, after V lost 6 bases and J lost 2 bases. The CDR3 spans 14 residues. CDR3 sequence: CASRWTGMPYEQYF. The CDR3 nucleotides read TGTGCCAGCAGATGGACAGGGATGCCCTACGAGCAGTACTTC.

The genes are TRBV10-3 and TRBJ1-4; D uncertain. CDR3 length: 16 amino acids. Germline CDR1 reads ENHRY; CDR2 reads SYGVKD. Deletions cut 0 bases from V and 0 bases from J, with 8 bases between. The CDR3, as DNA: TGTGCCATCAGTGAGTCGGGAGGACCAACTAATGAAAAACTGTTTTTT. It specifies CAISESGGPTNEKLFF.

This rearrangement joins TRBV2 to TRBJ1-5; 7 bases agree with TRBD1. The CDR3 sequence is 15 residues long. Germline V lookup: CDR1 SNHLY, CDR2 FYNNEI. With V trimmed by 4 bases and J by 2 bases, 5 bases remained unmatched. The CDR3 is CASSVRQGGNQPQHF. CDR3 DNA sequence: TGTGCCAGCAGTGTACGACAGGGAGGCAATCAGCCCCAGCATTTT.

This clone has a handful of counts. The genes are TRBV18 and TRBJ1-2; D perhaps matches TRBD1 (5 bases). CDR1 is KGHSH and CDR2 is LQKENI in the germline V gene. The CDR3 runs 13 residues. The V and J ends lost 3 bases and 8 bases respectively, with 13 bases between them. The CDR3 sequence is CASSPRRGPGYTF. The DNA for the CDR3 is TGTGCCAGCTCACCTCGAAGGGGTCCAGGCTACACCTTC.

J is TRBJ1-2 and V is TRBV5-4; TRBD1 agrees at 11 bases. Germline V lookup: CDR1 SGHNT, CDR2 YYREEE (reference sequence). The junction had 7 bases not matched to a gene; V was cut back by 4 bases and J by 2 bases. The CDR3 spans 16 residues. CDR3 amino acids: CASSRTGGGWNYGYTF. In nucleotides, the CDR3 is TGTGCCAGCAGCAGGACAGGGGGCGGGTGGAACTATGGCTACACCTTC.